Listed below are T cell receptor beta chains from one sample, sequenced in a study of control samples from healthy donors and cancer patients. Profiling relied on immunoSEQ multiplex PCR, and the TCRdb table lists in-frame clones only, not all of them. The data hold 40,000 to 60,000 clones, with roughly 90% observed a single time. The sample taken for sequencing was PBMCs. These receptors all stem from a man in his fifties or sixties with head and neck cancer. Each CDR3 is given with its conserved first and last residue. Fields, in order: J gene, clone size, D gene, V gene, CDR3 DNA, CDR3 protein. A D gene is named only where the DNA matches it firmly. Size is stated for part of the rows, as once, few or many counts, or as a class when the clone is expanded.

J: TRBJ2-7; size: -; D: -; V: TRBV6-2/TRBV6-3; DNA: TGTGCCAGCAGTTACTCCTCAGGGCCCTACGAGCAGTACTTC; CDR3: CASSYSSGPYEQYF
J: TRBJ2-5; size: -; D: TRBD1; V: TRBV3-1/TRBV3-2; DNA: TGTGCCAGCAGCCAAGGAAGGGGGCCGCAAGAGACCCAGTACTTC; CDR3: CASSQGRGPQETQYF
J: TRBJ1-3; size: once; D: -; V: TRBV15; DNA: TGTGCCACCAGCAGAGCAGTCGACACCATATATTTT; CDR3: CATSRAVDTIYF
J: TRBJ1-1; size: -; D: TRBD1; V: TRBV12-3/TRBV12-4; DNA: TGTGCCAGCAGTATTAGGACAGGCGCTGAAGCTTTCTTT; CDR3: CASSIRTGAEAFF
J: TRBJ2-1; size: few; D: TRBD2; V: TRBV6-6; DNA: TGTGCCAGCAGTTACAGTGTACTAGCGGTCAGCAATGAGCAGTTCTTC; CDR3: CASSYSVLAVSNEQFF
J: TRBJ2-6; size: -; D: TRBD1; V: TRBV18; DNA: TGTGCCAGCTTTGGCCTTGGGACAGAACACTCTGGGGCCAACGTCCTGACTTTC; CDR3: CASFGLGTEHSGANVLTF
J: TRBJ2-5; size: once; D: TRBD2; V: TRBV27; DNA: TGTGCCAGCAGTTTCGGTTTTGGGACTAGCGGGAGGCACCAAGAGACCCAGTACTTC; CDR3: CASSFGFGTSGRHQETQYF
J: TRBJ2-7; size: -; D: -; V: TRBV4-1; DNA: TGCGCCAGCAGCTCAGATGTGAACAGGGCCGAGCAGTACTTC; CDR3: CASSSDVNRAEQYF
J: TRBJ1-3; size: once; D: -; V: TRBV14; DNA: TGTGCCAGCAGCCCCCTTGGGACCGCGTCTGGAAACACCATATATTTT; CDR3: CASSPLGTASGNTIYF
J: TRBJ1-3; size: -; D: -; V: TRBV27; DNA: TGTGCCAGCAGGCCCCGCACCTCTGGAAACACCATATATTTT; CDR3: CASRPRTSGNTIYF
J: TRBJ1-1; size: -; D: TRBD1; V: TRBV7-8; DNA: TGTGCCAGCAGCGCAGTTAGAGACAGGGTTGTGAACACTGAAGCTTTCTTT; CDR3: CASSAVRDRVVNTEAFF
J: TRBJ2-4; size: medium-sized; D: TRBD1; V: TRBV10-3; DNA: TGTGCCATCAGTGACGGACAGGGGGACAAAAACATTCAGTACTTC; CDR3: CAISDGQGDKNIQYF
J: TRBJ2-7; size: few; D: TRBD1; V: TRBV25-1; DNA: TGTGCCAGCACCCGAAGTGGGACAGATTACGAGCAGTACTTC; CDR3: CASTRSGTDYEQYF
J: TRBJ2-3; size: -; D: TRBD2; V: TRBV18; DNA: TGTGCCAGCTCACCACGAGCGGGGGGGAGGACAGATACGCAGTATTTT; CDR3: CASSPRAGGRTDTQYF
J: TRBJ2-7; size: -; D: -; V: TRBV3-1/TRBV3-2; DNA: TGTGCCAGCAGCCAGGTGCCGGGGGCCTACGAGCAGTACTTC; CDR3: CASSQVPGAYEQYF
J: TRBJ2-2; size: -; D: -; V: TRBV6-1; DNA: TGTGCCAGCAGTGAAGTTAGGACTACGAACACCGGGGAGCTGTTTTTT; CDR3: CASSEVRTTNTGELFF
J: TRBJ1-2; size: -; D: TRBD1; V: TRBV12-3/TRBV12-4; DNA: TGTGCCAGTGGGGACAGGAGCTATGGCTACACCTTC; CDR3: CASGDRSYGYTF
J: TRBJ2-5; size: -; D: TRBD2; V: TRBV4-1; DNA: TGCGCCAGCAGGTTGACTAGCGGAGAGGAGACCCAGTACTTC; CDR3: CASRLTSGEETQYF
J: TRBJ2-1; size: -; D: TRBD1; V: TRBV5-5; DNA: TGTGCCAGCAGCCGCGAGACAGGGGTCTACAATGAGCAGTTCTTC; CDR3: CASSRETGVYNEQFF
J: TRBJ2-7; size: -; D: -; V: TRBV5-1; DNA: TGCGCCAGCAGCGGAGGGGACAGCAGAGAAGGATACGAGCAGTACTTC; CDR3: CASSGGDSREGYEQYF
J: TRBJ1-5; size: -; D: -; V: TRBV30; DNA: TGTGCCTGGAGTGTAGGGGGCAATCAGCCCCAGCATTTT; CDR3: CAWSVGGNQPQHF
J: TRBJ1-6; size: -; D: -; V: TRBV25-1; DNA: TGTGCCAGCAGGGGGCGACCTGATTCACCCCTCCACTTT; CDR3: CASRGRPDSPLHF
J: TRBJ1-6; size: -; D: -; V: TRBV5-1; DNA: TGCGCCAGCAGCTTAGGGAGCTCCTATAATTCACCCCTCCACTTT; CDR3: CASSLGSSYNSPLHF
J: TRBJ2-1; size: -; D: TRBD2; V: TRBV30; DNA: TGTGCCTGGAGGGCAAAAGGGGGGGGAGTTAGGTGGCGAGCGGGAGCGTCAATATATGAGCAGTTCTTC; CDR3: CAWRAKGGGVRWRAGASIYEQFF
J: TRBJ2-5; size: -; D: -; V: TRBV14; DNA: TGTGCCAGCAGCCACGCACCCAAGGAGACCCAGTACTTC; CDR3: CASSHAPKETQYF
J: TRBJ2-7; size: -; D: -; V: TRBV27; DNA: TGTGCCAGCAGCCCCCAGGTTAACTACGAGCAGTACTTC; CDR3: CASSPQVNYEQYF
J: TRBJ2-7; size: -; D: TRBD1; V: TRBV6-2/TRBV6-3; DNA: TGTGCCAGCAGTCGGACAGGGGAAGGGTACGAGCAGTACTTC; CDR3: CASSRTGEGYEQYF
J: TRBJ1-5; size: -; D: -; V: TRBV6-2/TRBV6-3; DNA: TGTGCCAGCAGTTACGGACTCTTGGGTCAGCCCCAGCATTTT; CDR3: CASSYGLLGQPQHF
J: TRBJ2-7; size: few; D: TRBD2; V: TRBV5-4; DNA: TGTGCCAGCAGCTTGAGAATAGCGGGAGGGCCAGACGAGCAGTACTTC; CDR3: CASSLRIAGGPDEQYF
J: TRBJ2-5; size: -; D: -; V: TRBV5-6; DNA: TGTGCCAGCAGCTTCCTAGGCGGTAACCAAGAGACCCAGTACTTC; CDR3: CASSFLGGNQETQYF
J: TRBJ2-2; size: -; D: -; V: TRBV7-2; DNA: TGTGCCAGCAGCTTAGTAATCCCCACGGCAGGGAACACCGGGGAGCTGTTTTTT; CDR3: CASSLVIPTAGNTGELFF
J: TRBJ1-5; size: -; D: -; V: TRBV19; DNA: TGTGCCAGTAGTCCCCGGAACCAGTACAGCAATCAGCCCCAGCATTTT; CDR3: CASSPRNQYSNQPQHF
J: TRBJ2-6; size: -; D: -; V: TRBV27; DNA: TGTGCCAGCAGTTTTTCGACAGGGGCCAACGTCCTGACTTTC; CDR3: CASSFSTGANVLTF
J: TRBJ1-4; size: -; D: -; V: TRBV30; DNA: TGTGCCTGGAGTGTTGCGGAGGGAACTAATGAAAAACTGTTTTTT; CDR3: CAWSVAEGTNEKLFF
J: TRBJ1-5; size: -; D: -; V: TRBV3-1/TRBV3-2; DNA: TGTGCCAGCAGCCAAGGTTCGGGGGGCGGGAATCAGCCCCAGCATTTT; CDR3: CASSQGSGGGNQPQHF
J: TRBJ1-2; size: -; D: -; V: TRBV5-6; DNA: TGTGCCAGCAGCTTGGGGGTGTATGGCTACACCTTC; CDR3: CASSLGVYGYTF
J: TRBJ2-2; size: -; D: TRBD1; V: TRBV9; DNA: TGTGCCAGCAGCGTAGGGACAGGGCACGGGGAGCTGTTTTTT; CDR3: CASSVGTGHGELFF
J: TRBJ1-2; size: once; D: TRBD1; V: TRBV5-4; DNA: TGTGCCAGCAGCTTGGACCGCGGACAGGACCGCTATGGCTACACCTTC; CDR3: CASSLDRGQDRYGYTF
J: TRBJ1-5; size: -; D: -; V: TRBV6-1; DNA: TGTGCCAGCAGTGACAGCCGGGCTCAGCCCCAGCATTTT; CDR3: CASSDSRAQPQHF
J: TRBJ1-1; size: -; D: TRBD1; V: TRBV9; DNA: TGTGCCAGCAGCGTAGAAGGGGGCCGGAACACTGAAGCTTTCTTT; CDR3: CASSVEGGRNTEAFF
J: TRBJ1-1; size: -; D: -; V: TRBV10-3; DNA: TGTGCCATCAGCTTTACAGCGAACACTGAAGCTTTCTTT; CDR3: CAISFTANTEAFF
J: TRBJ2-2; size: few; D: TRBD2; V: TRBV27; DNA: TGTGCCAGCAGTTTGGACGGGACTAGCGGGAGTATCGACACCGGGGAGCTGTTTTTT; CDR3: CASSLDGTSGSIDTGELFF
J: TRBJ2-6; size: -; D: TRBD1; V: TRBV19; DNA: TGTGCCAGTAGTGTCGATGGGGGACAGGGTTTGCCTGGGGCCAACGTCCTGACTTTC; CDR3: CASSVDGGQGLPGANVLTF
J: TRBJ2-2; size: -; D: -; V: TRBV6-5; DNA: TGTGCCAGCAGTTTAGCGACTTGGGGCACCGGGGAGCTGTTTTTT; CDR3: CASSLATWGTGELFF
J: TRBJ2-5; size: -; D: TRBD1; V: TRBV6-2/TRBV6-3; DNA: TGTGCCAGCAGTTGGGGACAGGGGCCTCAAGAGACCCAGTACTTC; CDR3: CASSWGQGPQETQYF
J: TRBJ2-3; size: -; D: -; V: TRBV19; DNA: TGTGCCAGTAGTATAGTTATAGGGGGACGCACAGATACGCAGTATTTT; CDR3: CASSIVIGGRTDTQYF
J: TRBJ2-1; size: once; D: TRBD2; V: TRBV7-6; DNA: TGTGCCAGCAGCTTGTTGGCGGGAGGGTTTGAGCAGTTCTTC; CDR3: CASSLLAGGFEQFF
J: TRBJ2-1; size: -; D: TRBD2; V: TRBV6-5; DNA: TGTGCCAGCAGTTACCCGGGAGGGCCAAACAATGAGCAGTTCTTC; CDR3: CASSYPGGPNNEQFF
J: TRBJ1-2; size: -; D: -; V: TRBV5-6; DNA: TGTGCCAGCAGCTCCGGGTATGGCTACACCTTC; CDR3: CASSSGYGYTF
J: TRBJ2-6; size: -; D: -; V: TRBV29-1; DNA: TGCAGCGTCGCCAGGGCAGGGGCCAACGTCCTGACTTTC; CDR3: CSVARAGANVLTF
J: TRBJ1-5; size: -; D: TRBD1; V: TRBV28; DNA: TGTGCCAGCAGTGGAGGGACAGGGGATCAGCCCCAGCATTTT; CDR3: CASSGGTGDQPQHF
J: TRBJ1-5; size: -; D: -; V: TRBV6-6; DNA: TGTGCCAGCAGCCAATATCGGACAGTTGAGCGCCAGCATTTT; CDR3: CASSQYRTVERQHF
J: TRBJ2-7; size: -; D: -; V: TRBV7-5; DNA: TGTGTCAGAAGCTCAAAGACCAGGGAATCGAACGAGCAGTACTTC; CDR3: CVRSSKTRESNEQYF
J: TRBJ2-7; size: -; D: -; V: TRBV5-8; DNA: TGTGCCAGCAGCCCCCAATATCTCGACGGTCAGCAGTACTTC; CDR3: CASSPQYLDGQQYF
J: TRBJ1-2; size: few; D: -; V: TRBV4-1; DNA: TGCGCCAGCAGCCAAGAATCGGGACCCTATGGCTACACCTTC; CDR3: CASSQESGPYGYTF
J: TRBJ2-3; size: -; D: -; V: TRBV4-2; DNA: TGTGCCAGCAGTGTAGGAGGCTTCAGAGTGGATACGCAGTATTTT; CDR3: CASSVGGFRVDTQYF